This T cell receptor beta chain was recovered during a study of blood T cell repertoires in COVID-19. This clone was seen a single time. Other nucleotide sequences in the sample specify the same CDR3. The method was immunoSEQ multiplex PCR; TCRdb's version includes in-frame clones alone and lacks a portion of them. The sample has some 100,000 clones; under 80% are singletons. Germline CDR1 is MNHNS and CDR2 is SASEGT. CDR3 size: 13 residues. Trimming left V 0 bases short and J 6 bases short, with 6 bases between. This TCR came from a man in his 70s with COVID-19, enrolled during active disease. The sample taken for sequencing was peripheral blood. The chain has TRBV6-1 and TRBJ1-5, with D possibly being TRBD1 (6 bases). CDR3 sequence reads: CASSEAGGQPQHF. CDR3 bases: TGTGCCAGCAGTGAAGCAGGGGGTCAGCCCCAGCATTTT.